This T cell receptor beta chain was recorded in a study of cytomegalovirus exposure and HLA in healthy donors (dated by TCRdb to 2016 to 2017). About the full investigation: An earlier analysis of around 600 of the donors reported about 250 Gb of sequence data and approximately 110 million unique TCR beta sequences from 150 million to 200 million T cells. Approximately 330 gigabases of sequencing data and about 92 million unique TCR sequences made up an early release that covered over 550 HLA-typed donors. The genetic ancestry cluster associated with self-reported Caucasian donors included 65% to 90% of the 398 genotyped donors. The study was designed to test whether signatures of past pathogen exposure could be identified by cataloging public T cell receptors. The study used immunosequencing to profile the T cell repertoires of several hundred subjects and linked those repertoires to cytomegalovirus serostatus. A separate validation cohort of approximately 120 different subjects was used in addition to the 666-subject first cohort. The study combined high-throughput TCR immunosequencing, statistical association of individual TCRs with disease status, and machine learning to predict cytomegalovirus infection status. To study patterns of TCR occurrence, a later analysis re-analyzed previously published TCR beta repertoires from 500 to 850 donors and added high-resolution HLA genotyping. Rather than drawing on any new phenotypic data, the later analysis identified candidate immune exposures from TCR beta sequences and the way those sequences occurred across donors. An earlier analysis of nearly 600 of the donors applied high-throughput TCR beta sequencing to assess whether each TCR beta V gene segment acted as functional or pseudogenic. Donor age, sex, ethnicity and CMV serostatus were compiled together with the repertoire data. Genome-wide SNP genotypes for about three fifths of the roughly 670 donors were used in a later genetic analysis, which treated that subset as a discovery cohort. Every discovery cohort repertoire had been produced on one sequencing platform. HLA typing included class I and class II loci at four-digit resolution. The number of typed donors differed by locus: roughly 629-640 for A, B, C, DRB1 and DQB1; 500 to 550 for DQA1; 606 for DPA1; and about 450 for DPB1. A few DR-DQ haplotypes were treated as single units for association and clustering because of strong linkage in the cohort. Among 398 genotyped donors of the cohort, an average of about 240,000 unique TCR beta nucleotide sequences were sequenced per donor, 15% to 20% of them non-productive. On the study overall, not on this receptor specifically: Assigning TCR associations to individual alleles was difficult when HLA alleles, especially DR and DQ, strongly co-occurred. According to a later genetic analysis, donors in an Asian-associated ancestry cluster had fewer N-insertions in productive TCRs than the roughly 670-donor mean. A cluster of highly shared sequence variants was judged likely to represent a technical artifact of the sequencing pipeline. The authors suggested that the approach could potentially be extended to other disease states and immunological phenotypes. A further reported finding was that TCR beta sequences accurately predicted the HLA-A and HLA-B alleles for most subjects in the first cohort. Because counts were too low, roughly 17 rarely observed V segments, including chromosome 9 orphons, were left out of the earlier analysis of some 600 of the donors. This cohort had only TCR beta chains sequenced, and the lack of alpha or paired-chain data limited which features could be detected. Because HLA typing was missing for some donors at each locus, association tests included only the typed subset. A later analysis found that TCR association rates varied across HLA loci, with DRB1 alleles showing the most associated TCRs and HLA-C alleles the fewest. In a later genetic analysis, a missense DCLRE1C variant was associated with V-gene and J-gene trimming of TCR beta chains, and the association was replicated in an independent cohort. Several of the top co-occurrence clusters appeared to be linked to parvovirus B19, influenza, CMV and Epstein-Barr virus, according to a later analysis. In the study, some 180 TCR beta chains were listed as associated with cytomegalovirus. According to a later analysis, most CMV-associated TCR beta chains appeared to be HLA-restricted, and the HLA associations seemed to be driven largely by CMV exposure. In a later analysis, HLA-associated TCR beta chains were found to be more clonally expanded and to have lower generation probabilities than equally common non-associated chains. For the cohort, immune exposure information was limited to CMV serostatus. In vitro tests confirmed that a few of the cytomegalovirus-associated TCR beta chains recognize cytomegalovirus antigens. Cytomegalovirus status was reported to be diagnosed by the classifier with high specificity and sensitivity in both the original and validation cohorts. Sequencing depth was assumed to be roughly uniform across donors in the presence/absence analyses, though that assumption may not hold. Most TCR sequences were observed very rarely across donors, whereas some public TCRs were present in many individuals. Correlated functional status among segregating V segments might reflect linkage disequilibrium, but an unknown experimental factor could not be ruled out. Some IMGT-functional V segments, including TRBV6-2 and TRBV6-3, could not be told apart with the 87-base-pair reads, so those segments were excluded. In an earlier analysis of around 500 of the donors, most TCR beta V segments appeared in productive rearrangements about 90% or about 30% of the time, broadly matching IMGT annotations. A later analysis associated approximately 17,000 TCR beta sequences with specific HLA alleles at a false discovery rate of 0.05.

The library was obtained by the immunoSEQ multiplex PCR assay. The multiplex PCR relied on a mix of 60 forward primers for TCR Vbeta segments and 13 reverse primers for TCR Jbeta segments. The CDR3 region of rearranged TCR beta genes was amplified from genomic DNA by a multiplex PCR assay. Amplified TCR beta libraries were sequenced as 87-base-pair reads on the Illumina HiSeq System. The study's processing was this. A later analysis tallied tens of millions of unique TCR beta chains across the 650 to 750 repertoires, and about 12 million of those chains were shared by two or more donors. Raw reads were error-corrected and collapsed into unique sequences by a nearest-neighbor algorithm in which closely related sequences were merged to remove PCR and sequencing errors. To assign V, D and J gene segments, CDR3 sequences were aligned to IMGT reference sequences. Each retained sequence needed at least a six-nucleotide match to both a V gene segment and a J gene segment. A rearrangement was called productive if the CDR3 had no stop codons and remained in frame with V and J, and every other rearrangement was called non-productive. Following IMGT convention, CDR3 was defined as the stretch from the second conserved V-encoded cysteine to the conserved J-encoded phenylalanine. Sequences without an unambiguous match to a single V gene segment were excluded from the earlier analysis of 450 to 750 of the donors. An earlier analysis of 587 of the donors classified V segments as functional when productive rearrangements were above 56.7% and as segregating when the standard deviation between donors was above 5%. A statistical classification framework was built for diagnosing cytomegalovirus status from the catalog of TCR beta chain sequences. In a later analysis, TCR nucleotide sequences were compared against IMGT/GENE-DB human TR gene sequences so that V and J genes could be assigned. A later analysis assigned CDR3 sequences and most-parsimonious VDJ recombination scenarios with the TCRdist pipeline. A later analysis defined each TCR beta chain by its CDR3 amino acid sequence plus V-gene family, and excluded reads lacking a unique V-gene family. A later analysis removed 500 to 600 highly shared, low-generation-probability nucleotide sequences to deal with suspected cross-contamination and a sequencing artifact. In a later analysis, a clonal expansion index was calculated for each public chain from normalized within-repertoire ranks of inferred template counts. Generation probabilities in a later analysis came from a VDJ recombination model fitted to out-of-frame rearrangements, and those results were checked against IGoR. In a later analysis, hypergeometric tests were used to score TCR-TCR, TCR-HLA and TCR-CMV co-occurrence, with a repertoire-size bias correction applied to TCR pairs. In a later analysis, false discovery rates were estimated by permuting HLA or CMV assignments 20 times. In a later analysis, co-occurring TCRs were grouped with DBSCAN, and TCRdist sequence similarity was added when clustering was performed within HLA-allele-positive subsets. For co-occurrence clustering, repertoires with fewer than 30,000 or more than 120,000 public chains were excluded, along with 5 or 6 repertoires with anomalous nucleotide sharing. TCRdb stores this immuneACCESS table with in-frame sequences only. Part of the clones is absent; in the studies checked, under half of the shortfall reflects unresolved V genes, and no reason is known for the rest. V and J calls and clone size are those listed in that table; D and trimming were worked out from the DNA. A total of approximately 100,000 clones appear in this sample, 65% to 75% of them only once. The ten biggest clones cover about 11% of the sample.

From the germline V gene (reference sequence), CDR1 is MNHEY and CDR2 is SMNVEV. The CDR3 measures 16 amino acids from cysteine to phenylalanine. The kept DNA is CDR3 alone, 48 bases in frame from the first base. V gives up 5 bases and J gives up 5 bases, and the segment between their germline ends measures 21 bases. To note about this clone: What this receptor recognizes is not known. Within one base of it there is no much larger clone, and no base qualities were kept.

The cohort was made up of about 610 healthy bone marrow donors. At the time of sampling, all cohort members were nominally healthy, though unrecorded immune exposures were likely present. The donor was CMV seropositive and belonged to the group of 250 to 300 seropositive cohort members. A peripheral blood sample was provided by each donor, and peripheral blood mononuclear cells were used for TCR beta sequencing. Genomic DNA was extracted from the blood cell samples with the Qiagen DNeasy Blood Extraction Kit. The chain is made from TRBV27 and TRBJ1-2; a tentative D match to TRBD1 spans 5 bases. The sequencing sample was made of PBMCs. The receptor comes from a man aged 40-49 years in good health and CMV-seropositive. The CDR3 protein: CASSPQGGPAVYGYTF. Read as DNA, the sequence is TGTGCCAGCAGTCCGCAGGGAGGCCCGGCGGTATATGGCTACACCTTC.